This T cell receptor beta chain was identified during a study of radiation and T cells in renal cell carcinoma. The study, taken as a whole, reports: Pretreatment tumor biopsies were lacking, so baseline clonotypes are unknown. In blood, top tumor clones expanded by 2 weeks, shrinking by 4.

Germline V CDR1 and CDR2: MNHNY, SVGAGI (reference sequence). CDR3 length: 14 amino acids. V was cut by 8 bases and J by 5 bases, with 16 bases left in between. Repertoires were generated with immunoSEQ multiplex PCR, while TCRdb's copy carries only in-frame clones and drops some. This sample yields 65,000 to 80,000 clones, of which 65% to 90% are seen a single time; approximately 22% belongs to the top ten. Noted time point: blood 2 weeks post-SBRT. Indicated treatment: 15 Gy SBRT to primary tumor, nephrectomy 4 weeks later. About this clone: Its specificity is not known.

V usage is TRBV6-6 and J usage is TRBJ2-4; D could derive from TRBD1 or TRBD2 (5 bases each). The receptor was isolated from a woman aged 50 to 60 with renal cell carcinoma. Material: blood, obtained from a patient whose treatment included radiotherapy and nephrectomy. Written as DNA, the CDR3 is TGTGCCAGCCTCTCCAGGGCGAGGGAAAACATTCAGTACTTC. This codes for CASLSRARENIQYF.